The rows below give T cell receptor beta chains drawn from one sample of a study of T cell responses to AZD1222 COVID-19 vaccine. The method was immunoSEQ multiplex PCR; TCRdb's version includes in-frame clones alone and lacks a portion of them. The table has under 200,000 clones, almost 90% seen once. This sample comprised peripheral blood, obtained on day 0 of AZD1222 vaccination. The receptors stem from an adult in good health. Both conserved end residues are part of each CDR3. Each record gives: D gene, J gene, CDR3 length, V gene, CDR3 DNA, CDR3 protein. The D gene is left open where the match is weak.

d_call: TRBD2
j_call: TRBJ2-7
cdr3_length: 15
v_call: TRBV4-2
cdr3_nt: TGTGCCAGCAGCCAAGAGCGGGGACTAGCGGGGGATCTGTACTTC
cdr3_aa: CASSQERGLAGDLYF

d_call: .
j_call: TRBJ2-7
cdr3_length: 14
v_call: TRBV3-1/TRBV3-2
cdr3_nt: TGTGCCAGCAGTGACGCGTGGTCCTCCTACGAGCAGTACTTC
cdr3_aa: CASSDAWSSYEQYF

d_call: .
j_call: TRBJ1-6
cdr3_length: 13
v_call: TRBV2
cdr3_nt: TGTGCCAGCACCTCTTTGGAAACTTCACCCCTCCACTTT
cdr3_aa: CASTSLETSPLHF

d_call: .
j_call: TRBJ2-5
cdr3_length: 14
v_call: TRBV30
cdr3_nt: TGTGCCTGGAGTGTCTCCTCCTGGGGAGAGACCCAGTACTTC
cdr3_aa: CAWSVSSWGETQYF

d_call: .
j_call: TRBJ2-7
cdr3_length: 10
v_call: TRBV2
cdr3_nt: TGTGCCAGCAGTGGACTCGAGCAGTACTTC
cdr3_aa: CASSGLEQYF

d_call: TRBD2
j_call: TRBJ2-1
cdr3_length: 14
v_call: TRBV6-5
cdr3_nt: TGTGCCAGCAGTACTCCGGGGGGGCCTATTGAGCAGTTCTTC
cdr3_aa: CASSTPGGPIEQFF

d_call: .
j_call: TRBJ1-4
cdr3_length: 14
v_call: TRBV2
cdr3_nt: TGTGCCAGCAGTGAAGCGCTTTGGGGGGGCGGACTGTTTTTT
cdr3_aa: CASSEALWGGGLFF

d_call: .
j_call: TRBJ1-2
cdr3_length: 12
v_call: TRBV20-1
cdr3_nt: TGCAGTGCTAGTCCGGGCCTCTATGGCTACACCTTC
cdr3_aa: CSASPGLYGYTF

d_call: .
j_call: TRBJ1-5
cdr3_length: 15
v_call: TRBV5-4
cdr3_nt: TGTGCCAGCAGCTTGGGGACAGCGATCAATCAGCCCCAGCATTTT
cdr3_aa: CASSLGTAINQPQHF

d_call: .
j_call: TRBJ2-7
cdr3_length: 17
v_call: TRBV28
cdr3_nt: TGTGCCAGCAGTTTAGGACGGGGTAAACTTTCGAAATACGAGCAGTACTTC
cdr3_aa: CASSLGRGKLSKYEQYF

d_call: TRBD1
j_call: TRBJ1-1
cdr3_length: 12
v_call: TRBV19
cdr3_nt: TGTGCCAGTAGTACTACAGGGGCTGAAGCTTTCTTT
cdr3_aa: CASSTTGAEAFF

d_call: TRBD2
j_call: TRBJ2-1
cdr3_length: 16
v_call: TRBV11-3
cdr3_nt: TGTGCCAGCAGCTTAGGTGCTAGCGGCTCCTACAATGAGCAGTTCTTC
cdr3_aa: CASSLGASGSYNEQFF

d_call: TRBD1
j_call: TRBJ1-5
cdr3_length: 14
v_call: TRBV24-1
cdr3_nt: TGTGCCACCAGAGCCGGGGACAGGGATCAGCCCCAGCATTTT
cdr3_aa: CATRAGDRDQPQHF

d_call: TRBD1
j_call: TRBJ1-5
cdr3_length: 14
v_call: TRBV6-2/TRBV6-3
cdr3_nt: TGTGCCAGCAGTTACCCACAGGGGAATCAGCCCCAGCATTTT
cdr3_aa: CASSYPQGNQPQHF

d_call: TRBD1
j_call: TRBJ1-5
cdr3_length: 16
v_call: TRBV27
cdr3_nt: TGTGCCAGCAGTCCCCGAAGGGCAGGGGGCATTCAGCCCCAGCATTTT
cdr3_aa: CASSPRRAGGIQPQHF

d_call: TRBD1
j_call: TRBJ2-7
cdr3_length: 12
v_call: TRBV30
cdr3_nt: TGTGCCTGGACACAGGGGCCCTACGAGCAGTACTTC
cdr3_aa: CAWTQGPYEQYF

d_call: TRBD1
j_call: TRBJ1-2
cdr3_length: 13
v_call: TRBV11-1
cdr3_nt: TGTGCCAGCAGCAACAGGGGTAACTATGGCTACACCTTC
cdr3_aa: CASSNRGNYGYTF

d_call: .
j_call: TRBJ1-4
cdr3_length: 15
v_call: TRBV25-1
cdr3_nt: TGTGCCAGCGGAGACGGGGGAGGGACTAATGAAAAACTGTTTTTT
cdr3_aa: CASGDGGGTNEKLFF

d_call: TRBD1
j_call: TRBJ1-1
cdr3_length: 12
v_call: TRBV19
cdr3_nt: TGTGCCAGTCTCTCAAGGACAGGAGAAGCTTTCTTT
cdr3_aa: CASLSRTGEAFF

d_call: .
j_call: TRBJ2-6
cdr3_length: 15
v_call: TRBV30
cdr3_nt: TGTGCCTGGTTAGGGAAGGGCCTTGGGGCCAACGTCCTGACTTTC
cdr3_aa: CAWLGKGLGANVLTF